One sample yielded the 8 T cell receptor beta chains listed below, sequenced in a study of molecular identifiers for immune sequencing clone quantification. Using its own MiXCR run on the PCR reads, TCRdb lists one record per CDR3 protein. The sample carries about 320,000 distinct CDR3 sequences, under 25% recorded once. Sequenced sample: naive CD8+ T cells from blood, with Jurkat cell RNA spiked in. Stated subset: FACS-sorted CD8+CD4-CCR7+CD45RA+ naive T cells. These receptors originate from a human donor in good health. Some libraries in this study had Jurkat cell RNA spiked in.

This clonotype was counted ten times or more. The CDR3 spells CASGNRDLVGEQYF. CDR3 bases: TGTGCCAGCGGAAACCGGGACTTGGTGGGCGAGCAGTACTTC. The chain combines TRBV27 with TRBJ2-7, with D possibly TRBD2 on 6 matching bases. This CDR3 contains 14 residues. Germline CDR1 reads MNHEY; CDR2 reads SMNVEV (reference sequence). The germline V and J ends were trimmed by 8 bases and 6 bases, with 20 bases remaining between them.

There are many counts of this clonotype. The chain links TRBV28 to TRBJ2-3; D remains ambiguous. The CDR3 contains 12 residues. V was cut by 5 bases and J by 10 bases, with 13 bases left in between. The germline V gene encodes CDR1 MDHEN and CDR2 SYDVKM. The CDR3 here is CASSNLGFPQYF. CDR3 DNA: TGTGCCAGCAGTAACCTAGGGTTCCCGCAGTATTTT.

This clonotype was seen more than once but under ten times. This chain uses TRBV4-3 with TRBJ2-7; 14 bases align to TRBD2. CDR1 LGHNA and CDR2 YSLEER come from the germline V gene. The CDR3 loop spans 16 amino acids. V shed 6 bases and J 2 bases; nucleotides not matched to a gene: 6. The CDR3 DNA is TGCGCCAGCAGTTCGGGACTAGCGGGAGTCACCTACGAGCAGTACTTC. As protein: CASSSGLAGVTYEQYF.

A few counts support this clonotype. The chain employs TRBV7-9 and TRBJ2-7; perhaps TRBD2 as D (6 bases). Germline-derived CDR1 and CDR2 are SEHNR and FQNEAQ (reference sequence). The V end lost 1 base, the J end lost 1 base, and 14 bases lay between the germline ends. The CDR3 sequence is 16 residues long. CDR3 bases: TGTGCCAGCAGCTTAGGTGGGGGAGGACAATCCTACGAGCAGTACTTC. Amino acid sequence: CASSLGGGGQSYEQYF.

In regard to this clonotype: A much bigger clone sits one base away, suggesting this may be a read error. No conserved phenylalanine or tryptophan ends this CDR3, so it is likely a read error. The chain joins TRBV12-5 to TRBJ1-1; D is ambiguous. In germline, CDR1 is LGHNT, CDR2 FRNRAP. The V end lost 5 bases, the J end lost 0 bases, and 10 bases lay between the germline ends. The CDR3 sequence is 14 residues long. DNA of the CDR3: TGTGCTAGTGGTCATTGGCCCGTGAACACTGAAGCTTTCTCT. Translated: CASGHWPVNTEAFS.

This clonotype was seen more than once but under ten times. The chain joins TRBV7-6 to TRBJ2-3; D not certain. The CDR3 is 14 amino acids. Germline loops: CDR1 SGHVS, CDR2 FNYEAQ. Trimming shortened V by 5 bases and J by 3 bases, and 12 bases separated the two germline ends. The CDR3 coding sequence is TGTGCCAGCAGCCCCGCCAGTACGACAGATACGCAGTATTTT. Its translation: CASSPASTTDTQYF.

Only one count was recorded for this clonotype. V gene TRBV19 combines with J gene TRBJ2-3; a possible D gene is TRBD2 (7 bases). There are 16 residues in the CDR3. Germline lookup yields CDR1 LNHDA and CDR2 SQIVND (reference sequence). V dropped 6 bases and J dropped 0 bases, with 16 bases sitting between them. The CDR3 loop reads CASSGIGGESTDTQYF. CDR3 nucleotides: TGTGCCAGTAGCGGCATAGGGGGGGAAAGCACAGATACGCAGTATTTT.

V is TRBV19 and J is TRBJ1-4; no firm D call. Germline lookup yields CDR1 LNHDA and CDR2 SQIVND (reference sequence). Trimming took off 7 bases at V and 3 bases at J, with 15 bases between the two ends. The CDR3 spans 15 residues. The CDR3 loop reads CASTPVGGANEKLFF. The CDR3 coding sequence is TGTGCCAGTACCCCGGTCGGAGGAGCTAATGAAAAACTGTTTTTT.